These 16 T cell receptor beta chains were all obtained from the same sample, sequenced in a study of T cells in Graves' hyperthyroidism and ophthalmopathy. Amplified regions were TCR beta CDR3 sequences from RNA transcripts. HTBI primers were used for first-round RT-PCR of the TCR CDR3. TCRdb called the multiplex PCR reads again in MiXCR, with one record for every CDR3 protein. The data show hundreds of thousands of distinct CDR3 sequences, 14% to 15% seen once. Sequences were obtained from blood. The receptor set was obtained from a middle-aged woman with Graves' ophthalmopathy.

The chain links TRBV6-1 to TRBJ1-1; D is perhaps TRBD1 (5 bases). The CDR3 totals 13 residues. Germline CDR1 and CDR2: MNHNS and SASEGT. The V and J ends lost 4 bases and 8 bases respectively, with 14 bases between them. The CDR3 sequence is CASSAYPGLEAFF. As DNA, the CDR3 is TGTGCCAGCAGTGCATACCCGGGACTCGAAGCTTTCTTT.

This clonotype was recorded many times. The V gene is TRBV12-3 or TRBV12-4, the J gene TRBJ2-5, with 15 positions matching TRBD2. V was clipped by 6 bases and J by 5 bases; unmatched bases: 10. CDR3 length equals 17 residues. The CDR3 here is CASRPGLAGGGWETQYF. CDR3 coding DNA: TGTGCCAGCAGACCCGGACTAGCGGGAGGGGGATGGGAGACCCAGTACTTC.

This clonotype has at least ten counts. The rearrangement uses TRBV19 and TRBJ1-5; no definite D call. Deletions cut 4 bases from V and 7 bases from J, with 11 bases between. Germline-derived CDR1 and CDR2 are LNHDA and SQIVND (reference sequence). The CDR3 spans 13 residues. For the CDR3, the DNA is TGTGCCAGTAGTAGTCGGCGGAAACAGCCCCAGCATTTT. It is translated as CASSSRRKQPQHF.

This chain connects TRBV11-1 to TRBJ2-2, with D possibly being TRBD1 (5 bases). Trimming pared 6 bases from V and 6 bases from J, leaving 14 bases between. The germline gives CDR1 SGHAT, CDR2 FQDESV (reference sequence). The CDR3 is 14 amino acids. CDR3 bases: TGTGCCAGCAGTTCTGGGGCCCGGGCCGGGGAGCTGTTTTTT. It translates to CASSSGARAGELFF.

This clonotype was recorded at least ten times. The chain couples TRBV6-1 to TRBJ2-7; D unclear. V shed 2 bases and J shed 6 bases, with 8 bases lying between them. The CDR3 runs to 12 residues. Germline lookup yields CDR1 MNHNS and CDR2 SASEGT. DNA for the CDR3: TGTGCCAGCAGTGAAATAGGGCTCGAGCAGTACTTC. Its protein product is CASSEIGLEQYF.

This clonotype was seen ten or more times. The chain recombines TRBV7-2 with TRBJ2-7, with D perhaps given as TRBD1 or TRBD2 (5 bases each). Per germline, CDR1 SGHTA and CDR2 FQGNSA. The CDR3 spans 13 residues. Trimming pared 7 bases from V and 1 base from J, leaving 11 bases between. CDR3 nucleotides: TGTGCCAGCAAGGGACGGAAATCCTACGAGCAGTACTTC. This translates into CASKGRKSYEQYF. Full variable domain (rest looked up from reference TRBV7-2 and TRBJ2-7): GAGVSQSPSNKVTEKGKDVELRCDPISGHTALYWYRQSLGQGLEFLIYFQGNSAPDKSGLPSDRFSAERTGGSVSTLTIQRTQQEDSAVYLCASKGRKSYEQYFGPGTRLTVT.

This clonotype was detected ten times or more. V is TRBV7-9 and J is TRBJ2-5, with D possibly being TRBD2 (7 bases). The CDR3 is 15 residues long. Per germline, CDR1 SEHNR and CDR2 FQNEAQ (reference sequence). Trimming took 5 bases from V and 3 from J, leaving 16 bases between them. The CDR3 sequence is CASSGLGGVKETQYF. The CDR3 DNA sequence: TGTGCCAGCAGCGGTCTAGGGGGGGTGAAAGAGACCCAGTACTTC.

This clonotype was seen a few times. The chain recombines TRBV6-5 with TRBJ1-2; 9 bases map to TRBD1. V gave up 0 bases and J gave up 0 bases; unmatched junction bases: 5. Per the germline V gene, CDR1 is MNHEY and CDR2 is SVGAGI. The CDR3 runs to 17 residues. The CDR3, as DNA: TGTGCCAGCAGTTACTCCCGGACAGGGGATTCTAACTATGGCTACACCTTC. This codes for CASSYSRTGDSNYGYTF.

This CDR3 reads CASSMTRNSPLHF. CDR3 DNA: TGTGCCAGCAGTATGACACGAAATTCACCCCTCCACTTT. The chain is built from TRBV27 and TRBJ1-6; D is unresolved. Germline CDR1 reads MNHEY; CDR2 reads SMNVEV (reference sequence). CDR3 length equals 13 residues. V lost 5 bases and J 7 bases, leaving 9 bases between the germline ends.

This clonotype occurred many times. This rearrangement joins TRBV7-2 to TRBJ2-7; TRBD1 aligns across 7 bases. Unmatched junction bases numbered 3, after V lost 5 bases and J lost 2 bases. This CDR3 spans 13 amino acids. Germline CDR1 and CDR2: SGHTA and FQGNSA. CDR3 sequence reads: CASSRQGTYEQYF. Here the CDR3 DNA reads TGTGCCAGCAGCCGACAGGGCACCTACGAGCAGTACTTC. Drawing the rest from reference TRBV7-2 and TRBJ2-7, the complete variable domain is GAGVSQSPSNKVTEKGKDVELRCDPISGHTALYWYRQSLGQGLEFLIYFQGNSAPDKSGLPSDRFSAERTGGSVSTLTIQRTQQEDSAVYLCASSRQGTYEQYFGPGTRLTVT.

In its sample, this clonotype was seen many times. The chain couples TRBV6-1 to TRBJ2-7; D possibly matches TRBD1 or TRBD2 (5 bases each). Per germline, CDR1 MNHNS and CDR2 SASEGT. Trimming pared 2 bases from V and 6 bases from J, leaving 17 bases between. This CDR3 comprises 15 residues. CDR3 region: CASSERLLRGSEQYF. The CDR3, as DNA: TGTGCCAGCAGTGAACGCCTGCTCCGGGGCAGCGAGCAGTACTTC.

This clonotype was detected ten times or more. The V gene is TRBV3-1, the J gene TRBJ2-7; 10 bases fit TRBD1. Looked up from germline, CDR1 is LGHDT and CDR2 is YNNKEL (reference sequence). With 4 bases clipped from V and 2 bases from J, the junction kept 8 bases outside the gene matches. This CDR3 comprises 16 residues. CDR3 residues: CASSRVGGTGAYEQYF. The CDR3 DNA reads TGTGCCAGCAGCCGTGTGGGGGGGACAGGGGCCTACGAGCAGTACTTC.

This clonotype came up many times. The V call is TRBV5-5, the J call TRBJ2-7, with D possibly matching TRBD1 (5 bases). Trimming pared 2 bases from V and 2 bases from J, leaving 11 bases between. The CDR3 is 14 residues long. CDR1 and CDR2 (germline): SGHKS, YYEKEE (reference sequence). DNA of the CDR3: TGTGCCAGCAGCTTTACAGGTCCCCCCTACGAGCAGTACTTC. Amino acids: CASSFTGPPYEQYF.

The sample holds many counts of this clonotype. The chain recombines TRBV6-5 with TRBJ1-1; no clear D gene. This CDR3 comprises 13 residues. Germline assignment: CDR1 MNHEY and CDR2 SVGAGI. The V gene lost 2 bases and the J gene lost 5 bases, with 9 bases spanning the gap. For the CDR3, the DNA is TGTGCCAGCAGTTACCCGGGATTGACTGAAGCTTTCTTT. Encoded protein: CASSYPGLTEAFF.

This clonotype was detected ten times or more. This chain uses TRBV11-2 with TRBJ2-5; 7 bases map to TRBD2. Germline trimming cut 5 bases from V and 0 bases from J; bases unmatched to any gene: 3. In germline, CDR1 is SGHAT, CDR2 FQNNGV. The CDR3 is 14 residues long. The CDR3 region is CASSRTSDQETQYF. CDR3 nucleotides: TGTGCCAGCAGCCGAACTAGCGACCAAGAGACCCAGTACTTC.

The chain is built from TRBV28 and TRBJ2-2, with TRBD2 identical over 8 bases. This CDR3 region has 16 residues. Looked up from germline, CDR1 is MDHEN and CDR2 is SYDVKM. The V and J ends lost 4 bases and 1 base, in that order; junction bases with no gene match: 5. The CDR3, as DNA: TGTGCCAGCAGTTCCAGGACTAGCTTGAACACCGGGGAGCTGTTTTTT. Protein: CASSSRTSLNTGELFF.